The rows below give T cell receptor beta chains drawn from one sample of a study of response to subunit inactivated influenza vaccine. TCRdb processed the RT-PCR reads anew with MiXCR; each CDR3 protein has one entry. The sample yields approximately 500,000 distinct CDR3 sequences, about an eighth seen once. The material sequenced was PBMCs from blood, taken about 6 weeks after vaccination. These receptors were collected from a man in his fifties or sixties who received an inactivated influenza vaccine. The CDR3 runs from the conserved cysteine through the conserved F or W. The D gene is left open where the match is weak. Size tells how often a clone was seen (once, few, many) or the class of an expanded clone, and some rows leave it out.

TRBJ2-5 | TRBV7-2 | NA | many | CASSLIPALETQYF | TGTGCCAGCAGCCTTATTCCAGCGCTGGAGACCCAGTACTTC
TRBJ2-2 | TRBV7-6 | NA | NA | CASSAQGDGTGELFF | TGTGCCAGCAGCGCTCAGGGAGACGGCACCGGGGAGCTGTTTTTT
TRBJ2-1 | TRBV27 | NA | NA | CASSLRVYIYNEQFF | TGTGCCAGCAGTCTCCGGGTCTACATCTACAATGAGCAGTTCTTC
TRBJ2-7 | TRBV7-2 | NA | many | CASGRGSGYEQYF | TGTGCCAGCGGCAGAGGGAGCGGCTACGAGCAGTACTTC
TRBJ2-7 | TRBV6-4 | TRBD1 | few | CASSANRGGFYEQYF | TGTGCCAGCAGCGCAAACAGGGGTGGATTCTACGAGCAGTACTTC
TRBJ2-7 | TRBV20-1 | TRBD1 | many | CSARGTGEYEQYF | TGCAGTGCTAGAGGGACAGGGGAATACGAGCAGTACTTC
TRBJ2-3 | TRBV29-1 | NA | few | CSVEAGYKYF | TGCAGCGTTGAAGCAGGGTATAAGTATTTT
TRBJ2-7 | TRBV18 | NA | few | CASSWSSYEQYF | TGTGCCAGCTCGTGGTCCTCCTACGAGCAGTACTTC
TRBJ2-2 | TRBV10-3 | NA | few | CASLGRNTGELFF | TGTGCCTCACTAGGCCGTAACACCGGGGAGCTGTTTTTT
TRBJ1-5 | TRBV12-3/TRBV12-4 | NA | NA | CASSPGHLQPQHF | TGTGCCAGCAGTCCGGGACATCTCCAGCCCCAGCATTTT
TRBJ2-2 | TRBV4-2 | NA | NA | CASIQYWDINTGELFF | TGTGCCAGCATCCAGTACTGGGACATCAACACCGGGGAGCTGTTTTTT
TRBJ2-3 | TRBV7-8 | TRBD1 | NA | CASSSGQGLGTDTQYF | TGTGCCAGCAGCTCCGGACAGGGCTTGGGCACAGATACGCAGTATTTT
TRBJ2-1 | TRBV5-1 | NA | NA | CASSPDWGSYNEQFF | TGCGCCAGCAGCCCTGACTGGGGCTCCTACAATGAGCAGTTCTTC
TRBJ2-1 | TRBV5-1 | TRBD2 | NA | CASTRESSYNEQFF | TGCGCCAGCACGCGGGAGAGCTCCTACAATGAGCAGTTCTTC
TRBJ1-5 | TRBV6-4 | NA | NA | CASSDWNQPQHF | TGTGCCAGCAGTGACTGGAATCAGCCCCAGCATTTT
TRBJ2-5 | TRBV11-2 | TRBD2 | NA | CASSDPWVAGGKETQYF | TGTGCCAGCAGCGACCCCTGGGTAGCGGGGGGGAAAGAGACCCAGTACTTC
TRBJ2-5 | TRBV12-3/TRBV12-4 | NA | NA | CASSFRFSVETQYF | TGTGCCAGCAGTTTCCGTTTTTCCGTGGAGACCCAGTACTTC
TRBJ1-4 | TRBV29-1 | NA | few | CSVEGETREKLFF | TGCAGCGTTGAGGGGGAAACGCGTGAAAAACTGTTTTTT
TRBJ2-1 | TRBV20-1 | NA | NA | CSATPRSLREQFF | TGCAGTGCTACCCCGAGGTCACTTAGGGAGCAGTTCTTC
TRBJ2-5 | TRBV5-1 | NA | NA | CASTLTWRGNKETQYF | TGCGCCAGCACCCTGACCTGGCGGGGAAATAAAGAGACCCAGTACTTC
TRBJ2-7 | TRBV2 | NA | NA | CASTSGSPVEQYF | TGTGCCAGCACTTCCGGGTCCCCCGTCGAGCAGTACTTC
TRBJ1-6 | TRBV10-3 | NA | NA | CAISEWDSTNSPLHF | TGTGCCATCAGTGAGTGGGACTCAACGAATTCACCCCTCCACTTT